This T cell receptor (beta chain) was sequenced in a study of beta chain features in type 1 diabetes. This clone has only a few counts. The target antigen is unknown. Sorted populations all had greater than 98% purity. Overall study results and limits: Insertion counts at VDJ junctions were lower in type 1 diabetes patients, who also showed more deletions there.

Of the isolated RNA, all was reverse transcribed, and so the sequenced material was expressed TCRB transcripts. Libraries were prepared by immunoSEQ multiplex PCR; TCRdb keeps only in-frame clonotypes and omits some of them. This sample has hundreds of thousands of clones, with around 28% found just once. Sequencing input: naive CD4+ T cells from blood. The clonotype was recovered from a man aged 18 to 30 in good health.

CDR3 amino acids: CSVAEYGGYTF. The CDR3 nucleotides are TGCAGCGTTGCAGAGTATGGCGGCTACACCTTC. The rearrangement links TRBV29-1 to TRBJ1-2; D unclear. V lost 4 bases to trimming and J lost 8 bases, with 11 bases between them. The CDR3 totals 11 residues. Per germline, CDR1 SQVTM and CDR2 ANQGSEA.